A selection of T cell receptor beta chains follows, all from one sample in a study of blood T cell repertoires in COVID-19. Produced via immunoSEQ multiplex PCR; TCRdb's table is partial and in-frame only. The sample lists 15,000 to 20,000 clones; around 81% were seen once. The sample taken for sequencing was peripheral blood. The origin of the receptors is a man aged 35-49 years with active or convalescent COVID-19. Each CDR3 is given with its conserved first and last residue. Fields, in order: V gene, clone size, D gene, J gene, CDR3 DNA, CDR3 protein. The D gene is left open where the match is weak. Clone sizes are given selectively: once, few, many, or a class where the clone is expanded.

v_gene: TRBV4-2; abundance: .; d_gene: .; j_gene: TRBJ1-4; CDR3nt: TGTGCCAGCAGCCAAGATCATTGGGGGGGAGATGAAAAACTGTTTTTT; CDR3aa: CASSQDHWGGDEKLFF
v_gene: TRBV29-1; abundance: .; d_gene: .; j_gene: TRBJ1-1; CDR3nt: TGCAGCGTTGAAGACAGGGTGGGAGGCACTGAAGCTTTCTTT; CDR3aa: CSVEDRVGGTEAFF
v_gene: TRBV7-9; abundance: medium-sized; d_gene: TRBD1; j_gene: TRBJ2-7; CDR3nt: TGTGCCAGCAGCTTATTCGGACAGGGAATCACCTACGAGCAGTACTTC; CDR3aa: CASSLFGQGITYEQYF
v_gene: TRBV18; abundance: .; d_gene: .; j_gene: TRBJ1-3; CDR3nt: TGTGCCAGCTCACCGCTGGACAGAGGAAACACCATATATTTT; CDR3aa: CASSPLDRGNTIYF
v_gene: TRBV12-5; abundance: .; d_gene: TRBD1; j_gene: TRBJ2-7; CDR3nt: TGTGCTAGTGGTTTGCCCCAGACAGGGGTCCTCCCCTACGAGCAGTACTTC; CDR3aa: CASGLPQTGVLPYEQYF
v_gene: TRBV11-3; abundance: once; d_gene: .; j_gene: TRBJ2-7; CDR3nt: TGTGCCAGCGGTCAGGGTTTGGACGAGCAGTACTTC; CDR3aa: CASGQGLDEQYF
v_gene: TRBV4-1; abundance: few; d_gene: .; j_gene: TRBJ1-5; CDR3nt: TGCGCCAGCAGCCAAGAAGGAGGGGACCGGCCCCAGCATTTT; CDR3aa: CASSQEGGDRPQHF
v_gene: TRBV7-9; abundance: once; d_gene: TRBD1; j_gene: TRBJ1-4; CDR3nt: TGTGCCAGCAGCTTACCCCAGGGGACAGGGAATGAAAAACTGTTTTTT; CDR3aa: CASSLPQGTGNEKLFF
v_gene: TRBV4-1; abundance: few; d_gene: .; j_gene: TRBJ2-7; CDR3nt: TGCGCCAGCAGCCAAGTTTCGGCAGGGGCGAACTACGAGCAGTACTTC; CDR3aa: CASSQVSAGANYEQYF
v_gene: TRBV7-2; abundance: few; d_gene: .; j_gene: TRBJ2-3; CDR3nt: TGTGCCAGCAGCTTAGATTGGCGGGGGCCCACAGATACGCAGTATTTT; CDR3aa: CASSLDWRGPTDTQYF
v_gene: TRBV6-6; abundance: .; d_gene: .; j_gene: TRBJ2-1; CDR3nt: TGTGCCAGCAGTTTGTCGGGGTCCTACAATGAGCAGTTCTTC; CDR3aa: CASSLSGSYNEQFF
v_gene: TRBV13; abundance: .; d_gene: .; j_gene: TRBJ2-7; CDR3nt: TGTGCCAGCAGCCTAAACGGGCGGGTAGCTGTCCCCGAGCAGTACTTC; CDR3aa: CASSLNGRVAVPEQYF
v_gene: TRBV29-1; abundance: few; d_gene: .; j_gene: TRBJ1-1; CDR3nt: TGCAGCGCGACAGCTTTGAACACTGAAGCTTTCTTT; CDR3aa: CSATALNTEAFF
v_gene: TRBV12-3/TRBV12-4; abundance: .; d_gene: TRBD2; j_gene: TRBJ2-2; CDR3nt: TGTGCCAGCACCCCCGCGGGGGCCGGGGAGCTGTTTTTT; CDR3aa: CASTPAGAGELFF
v_gene: TRBV18; abundance: .; d_gene: TRBD1; j_gene: TRBJ2-1; CDR3nt: TGTGCCAGCTCACCGGGACAGGCTGCGACGGATGAGCAGTTCTTC; CDR3aa: CASSPGQAATDEQFF
v_gene: TRBV12-1; abundance: medium-sized; d_gene: .; j_gene: TRBJ1-2; CDR3nt: TGTGCCCTGCCAGCGTTTCCCGGTGGGCGGCAGGGTGGCTACACCTTC; CDR3aa: CALPAFPGGRQGGYTF
v_gene: TRBV9; abundance: .; d_gene: TRBD1; j_gene: TRBJ1-3; CDR3nt: TGTGCCAGCACCCCGGACAGGGGCCCTGGAAACACCATATATTTT; CDR3aa: CASTPDRGPGNTIYF
v_gene: TRBV5-1; abundance: .; d_gene: TRBD1; j_gene: TRBJ2-7; CDR3nt: TGCGCCAGCAGCTATGGACAGGGGGCATTCTACCTATACGAGCAGTACTTC; CDR3aa: CASSYGQGAFYLYEQYF
v_gene: TRBV28; abundance: .; d_gene: .; j_gene: TRBJ1-2; CDR3nt: TGTGCCAGCAGAACCGACAGGCGGTATGGCTACACCTTC; CDR3aa: CASRTDRRYGYTF
v_gene: TRBV4-1; abundance: .; d_gene: TRBD1; j_gene: TRBJ1-2; CDR3nt: TGCGCCAGCAGCCAAGTAACAGGGGTCAATGGCTACACCTTC; CDR3aa: CASSQVTGVNGYTF
v_gene: TRBV5-4; abundance: .; d_gene: TRBD1; j_gene: TRBJ2-2; CDR3nt: TGTGCCATTTGGACAGGTTTCTCCTCAAACACCGGGGAGCTGTTTTTT; CDR3aa: CAIWTGFSSNTGELFF
v_gene: TRBV27; abundance: .; d_gene: .; j_gene: TRBJ1-4; CDR3nt: TGTGCCAGCAGTATGCGGGCCCCTAATGAAAAACTGTTTTTT; CDR3aa: CASSMRAPNEKLFF
v_gene: TRBV29-1; abundance: .; d_gene: TRBD1; j_gene: TRBJ1-2; CDR3nt: TGCAGCGTTCCCGGGACAGGGGGCTACTATGGCTACACCTTC; CDR3aa: CSVPGTGGYYGYTF
v_gene: TRBV11-2; abundance: .; d_gene: TRBD1; j_gene: TRBJ1-6; CDR3nt: TGTGCCAGCAGCCGGACAGGGCGGGGGAATTCACCCCTCCACTTT; CDR3aa: CASSRTGRGNSPLHF
v_gene: TRBV28; abundance: .; d_gene: .; j_gene: TRBJ1-1; CDR3nt: TGTGCCAGCACCCTGGTCGGGATGAACACTGAAGCTTTCTTT; CDR3aa: CASTLVGMNTEAFF
v_gene: TRBV7-8; abundance: .; d_gene: .; j_gene: TRBJ1-2; CDR3nt: TGTGCCAGCAGGCAGGGGTTCTATGGCTACACCTTC; CDR3aa: CASRQGFYGYTF
v_gene: TRBV6-1; abundance: .; d_gene: .; j_gene: TRBJ1-1; CDR3nt: TGTGCCAGCAGTGAAAACAGCAGGGTCGGCACTGAAGCTTTCTTT; CDR3aa: CASSENSRVGTEAFF
v_gene: TRBV27; abundance: .; d_gene: .; j_gene: TRBJ1-6; CDR3nt: TGTGCCAGCAGTTTAGAGGACAACGGGCATAATTCACCCCTCCACTTT; CDR3aa: CASSLEDNGHNSPLHF
v_gene: TRBV5-8; abundance: .; d_gene: .; j_gene: TRBJ2-3; CDR3nt: TGTGCCAGCAGCTTGGGCAGGGTGCGGACAGATACGCAGTATTTT; CDR3aa: CASSLGRVRTDTQYF
v_gene: TRBV19; abundance: few; d_gene: .; j_gene: TRBJ2-3; CDR3nt: TGTGCCAGTAGTCCTCACCCTGGACAGTGGGTTAGCACAGATACGCAGTATTTT; CDR3aa: CASSPHPGQWVSTDTQYF
v_gene: TRBV6-5; abundance: .; d_gene: .; j_gene: TRBJ2-5; CDR3nt: TGTGCCAGCAGTTACGGCGGAGGGGTCGGAGAGACCCAGTACTTC; CDR3aa: CASSYGGGVGETQYF
v_gene: TRBV6-5; abundance: .; d_gene: .; j_gene: TRBJ1-1; CDR3nt: TGTGCCAGCAGTTCGGGCGGGGGGCTAGGCACTGAAGCTTTCTTT; CDR3aa: CASSSGGGLGTEAFF
v_gene: TRBV5-4; abundance: .; d_gene: .; j_gene: TRBJ2-2; CDR3nt: TGTGCCAGCAGCTTGGGGAGGGCCACCGGGGAGCTGTTTTTT; CDR3aa: CASSLGRATGELFF
v_gene: TRBV27; abundance: .; d_gene: .; j_gene: TRBJ1-1; CDR3nt: TGTGCCAGCAGTTTATCGGACAGTCTGATCGATGTTTTCTTT; CDR3aa: CASSLSDSLIDVFF
v_gene: TRBV6-1; abundance: .; d_gene: .; j_gene: TRBJ1-2; CDR3nt: TGTGCCAGCAGTGAAAGAGGGACACTTGGCTACACCTTC; CDR3aa: CASSERGTLGYTF
v_gene: TRBV6-5; abundance: .; d_gene: TRBD1; j_gene: TRBJ1-3; CDR3nt: TGTGCCACCATTCGAGGGGGCGGCGCTGGAAACACCATATATTTT; CDR3aa: CATIRGGGAGNTIYF
v_gene: TRBV7-6; abundance: .; d_gene: .; j_gene: TRBJ1-1; CDR3nt: TGTGCCAGCAGCCCCAGTGGTGCCCTTATGAACACTGAAGCTTTCTTT; CDR3aa: CASSPSGALMNTEAFF